This is a list of T cell receptor beta chains from one sample in a study of T cell responses to AZD1222 COVID-19 vaccine. Repertoires were generated with immunoSEQ multiplex PCR, while TCRdb's copy carries only in-frame clones and drops some. The table records under 80,000 clones, about 85% of them present only once. The sample in question was peripheral blood, obtained 28 days after the second AZD1222 dose. The receptors shown here come from an adult who received the AZD1222 COVID-19 vaccine. CDR3s include the opening cysteine and the closing phenylalanine or tryptophan. A D gene is named only where the DNA matches it firmly. Size is omitted from some rows. Given values are once, few, many or a class for expanded clones.

j_call clone_size v_call d_call cdr3_nt cdr3_aa
TRBJ2-5 . TRBV7-9 TRBD2 TGTGCCAGCAGCTTAGTTGGAGCTCTAGCGGAAGAGACCCAGTACTTC CASSLVGALAEETQYF
TRBJ1-6 . TRBV7-3 . TGTGCCAGCAGCTTAGGGCAGGGCCGGTCACCCCTCCACTTT CASSLGQGRSPLHF
TRBJ2-1 . TRBV6-6 . TGTGCCAGCAGTTACCCGGACAGCTGGTCGACTGAGCAGTTCTTC CASSYPDSWSTEQFF
TRBJ2-6 . TRBV7-9 . TGTGCCAGCAGCTTTAAAGGCCGAGGGGCCAACGTCCTGACTTTC CASSFKGRGANVLTF
TRBJ1-3 . TRBV5-1 . TGCGCCAGCAGCGCGGGGATTTCGGCAGGAAACACCATATATTTT CASSAGISAGNTIYF
TRBJ1-1 . TRBV12-3/TRBV12-4 . TGTGCCAGCAGTTTTGGGTACACTGAAGCTTTCTTT CASSFGYTEAFF
TRBJ2-3 . TRBV4-3 TRBD2 TGCGCCAGCAGCCAAGATCTAGCGGGAGGGCCAGATACGCAGTATTTT CASSQDLAGGPDTQYF
TRBJ2-1 . TRBV10-3 TRBD2 TGTGCCATCAGTGCCACTAGCGGGAGTGGCAATGAGCAGTTCTTC CAISATSGSGNEQFF
TRBJ2-3 . TRBV19 TRBD2 TGTGCCTGTAGTATAGCCCGACTAGCGGGAGGGCGAGGGGGCACAGATACGCAGTATTTT CACSIARLAGGRGGTDTQYF
TRBJ1-1 . TRBV27 . TGTGCCAGCAGCCGACCCCCCTGGGTGATGAACACTGAAGCTTTCTTT CASSRPPWVMNTEAFF
TRBJ1-1 . TRBV7-3 . TGTGCCAGCAGTCCCCAGGGGCGCACTGAAGCTTTCTTT CASSPQGRTEAFF
TRBJ1-1 once TRBV7-9 TRBD1 TGTGCCAGCAGCTTCAGACAGGGGAGTGAAGCTTTCTTT CASSFRQGSEAFF
TRBJ2-1 . TRBV7-6 . TGTGCCAGCAGCCCGGACCGGAGCTCCTACAATGAGCAGTTCTTC CASSPDRSSYNEQFF
TRBJ2-1 . TRBV6-5 . TGTGCCAGCACCAAAATAGGGAGGAGTTACAATGAGCAGTTCTTC CASTKIGRSYNEQFF
TRBJ2-1 . TRBV5-1 . TGCGCCAGCAGCTTGGGAGCAGATTACAATGAGCAGTTCTTC CASSLGADYNEQFF
TRBJ1-2 once TRBV19 . TGTGCCAGTAAATATCGGGTCAGGTATGGCTACACCTTC CASKYRVRYGYTF
TRBJ2-5 . TRBV19 TRBD2 TGTGCCAGTACCGAGCGGGCTAGCGGGGGGACCCAGTACTTC CASTERASGGTQYF